The 17 T cell receptor beta chains in this list originate from one sample, sequenced in a study of blood T cell repertoires in COVID-19. Using immunoSEQ multiplex PCR, the repertoire was profiled, and TCRdb retains in-frame clones only, with some absent. The table lists 470,000 or so clones, roughly 90% of them singletons. Input material: peripheral blood. Every receptor here comes from a woman between 25 and 40 years old with acute or convalescent COVID-19.

This clone was seen just once. The chain employs TRBV6-5 and TRBJ2-1; 10 bases fit TRBD2. Germline CDR1 MNHEY, CDR2 SVGAGI. Trimming cost V 6 bases and J 2 bases; bases outside gene matches: 4. The CDR3 loop spans 15 amino acids. CDR3 coding DNA: TGTGCCAGCAGATTAGCGGGGGGCCCCTACAATGAGCAGTTCTTC. Amino acids: CASRLAGGPYNEQFF.

V and J are TRBV4-1 and TRBJ2-7, with D possibly being TRBD2 (5 bases). Trimming removed 1 base at V and 6 bases at J, with 16 bases between. Germline CDR1 is MGHRA and CDR2 is YSYEKL. The CDR3 sequence is 15 residues long. This chain's CDR3 is CASSQGLGIAGEQYF. The CDR3 nucleotides are TGCGCCAGCAGCCAAGGGTTGGGAATCGCGGGCGAGCAGTACTTC.

The V call is TRBV7-8, the J call TRBJ1-2; 8 bases match TRBD1. CDR3 length: 14 amino acids. Unmatched junction bases numbered 6, after V lost 1 base and J lost 8 bases. Per germline, CDR1 SGHVS and CDR2 FQNEAQ. DNA of the CDR3: TGTGCCAGCAGCTTAGTAGACAGGGGTAACGGCTACACCTTC. Protein: CASSLVDRGNGYTF.

The CDR3 DNA is TGTGCCAGCAGCCAAGTCCCCCCAGCGGGAAACAACAATGAGCAGTTCTTC. This codes for CASSQVPPAGNNNEQFF. The chain is built from TRBV3-1 (or the pseudogene TRBV3-2) and TRBJ2-1, with 7 bases identical to TRBD2. The V and J ends lost 1 base and 5 bases, in that order; junction bases with no gene match: 11. The CDR3 covers 17 residues. CDR1 LGHDT and CDR2 YNNKEL come from the germline V gene (reference sequence).

The V gene is TRBV14, the J gene TRBJ2-5; D uncertain. The V gene's germline CDR1 is SGHDN and CDR2 FVKESK. The CDR3 loop spans 16 amino acids. V lost 1 base and J 0 bases, leaving 12 bases between the germline ends. The CDR3 sequence is CASSQGVSLYQETQYF. CDR3 in DNA: TGTGCCAGCAGCCAAGGAGTTAGCCTGTACCAAGAGACCCAGTACTTC.

Concerning this clone: The same CDR3 can be traced to other DNA sequences in this sample. This chain connects TRBV5-1 to TRBJ2-7, with a possible D match to TRBD2 (6 bases). The CDR3 has 14 residues. The germline V and J ends were trimmed by 0 bases and 1 base, with 8 bases remaining between them. CDR1 SGHRS and CDR2 YFSETQ come from the germline V gene. In nucleotides, the CDR3 is TGCGCCAGCAGCTTGGTAGGGAGGTCCTACGAGCAGTACTTC. Translation gives CASSLVGRSYEQYF.

This clone was seen once. The rearrangement links TRBV7-8 to TRBJ2-2, with 11 bases identical to TRBD2. Per germline, CDR1 SGHVS and CDR2 FQNEAQ. The CDR3 runs to 16 residues. J was trimmed by 0 bases and V by 3 bases; bases with no gene match: 0. The CDR3 DNA reads as TGTGCCAGCAGCTTTAGCGGGGGGGCGAACACCGGGGAGCTGTTTTTT. Protein: CASSFSGGANTGELFF.

This rearrangement joins TRBV2 to TRBJ1-4; 10 bases match TRBD1. There are 12 residues in the CDR3. Germline CDR1 reads SNHLY; CDR2 reads FYNNEI. J was trimmed by 8 bases and V by 11 bases; bases with no gene match: 5. The CDR3 protein is CAARDRGEKLFF. Written as DNA, the CDR3 is TGTGCCGCACGGGACAGGGGCGAAAAACTGTTTTTT.

The chain links TRBV11-2 to TRBJ2-5, with TRBD1 matching 7 bases. The CDR3 is 17 amino acids. Germline V gene lookup returns CDR1 SGHAT and CDR2 FQNNGV. The junction had 16 bases not matched to a gene; V was cut back by 5 bases and J by 4 bases. Here the CDR3 DNA reads TGTGCCAGCAGCCGAAACCGGGACAGATTTTATTTAGAGACCCAGTACTTC. Amino acid sequence: CASSRNRDRFYLETQYF.

V and J are TRBV7-2 and TRBJ2-3, with a tentative D call TRBD2 (5 bases). Germline V gene lookup returns CDR1 SGHTA and CDR2 FQGNSA. This CDR3 region has 13 residues. Trimming took 5 bases from V and 4 from J, leaving 10 bases between them. CDR3 protein: CASSGRAADTQYF. The CDR3 nucleotides are TGTGCCAGCAGCGGGAGAGCGGCAGATACGCAGTATTTT.

This clone showed up just a few times. This chain connects TRBV5-1 to TRBJ2-2, with D possibly matching TRBD1 (6 bases). The germline V gene has CDR1 SGHRS and CDR2 YFSETQ. V shed 4 bases and J shed 0 bases, with 13 bases lying between them. This CDR3 contains 16 residues. CDR3 protein: CASSEGGTTNTGELFF. CDR3 DNA sequence: TGCGCCAGCAGCGAAGGGGGAACTACGAACACCGGGGAGCTGTTTTTT.

This clone occurred a few times. The genes are TRBV21-1 and TRBJ1-5. TRBV21-1 is a recognized pseudogene. This CDR3 region has 22 residues. CDR3 in amino acids: CASSKGNPRGQKKRYSNQPQHF. CDR3 coding DNA: TGTGCCAGCAGCAAAGGGAATCCAAGAGGTCAAAAAAAACGATATAGCAATCAGCCCCAGCATTTT.

This chain connects TRBV4-1 to TRBJ2-3, with unresolved D. Trimming took 4 bases from V and 2 from J, leaving 10 bases between them. Germline V gene lookup returns CDR1 MGHRA and CDR2 YSYEKL. The CDR3 loop spans 14 amino acids. Written as DNA, the CDR3 is TGCGCCAGCAGCCCACGAGGTCTCACAGATACGCAGTATTTT. It encodes CASSPRGLTDTQYF.

The CDR3 is CASSLADTRGNTIYF. The CDR3 DNA sequence: TGTGCCAGCAGCTTAGCAGACACCCGTGGAAACACCATATATTTT. V is TRBV7-8 and J is TRBJ1-3; no firm D call. Germline V gene sequence: CDR1 SGHVS, CDR2 FQNEAQ. This CDR3 has 15 amino acids. V was trimmed by 0 bases and J by 3 bases, leaving 9 bases between them. Full variable domain (rest looked up from reference TRBV7-8 and TRBJ1-3): GAGVSQSPRYKVAKRGQDVALRCDPISGHVSLFWYQQALGQGPEFLTYFQNEAQLDKSGLPSDRFFAERPEGSVSTLKIQRTQQEDSAVYLCASSLADTRGNTIYFGEGSWLTVV.

The J gene is TRBJ1-1, the V gene TRBV5-1; D is possibly TRBD1 (6 bases). The CDR3 length is 16 residues. The V gene's germline CDR1 is SGHRS and CDR2 YFSETQ. Trimming left V 0 bases short and J 1 base short, with 13 bases between. This CDR3 reads CASSLEVGAKNTEAFF. In DNA, the CDR3 is TGCGCCAGCAGCTTGGAGGTGGGGGCGAAGAACACTGAAGCTTTCTTT. Full variable domain (missing parts from reference TRBV5-1 and TRBJ1-1): KAGVTQTPRYLIKTRGQQVTLSCSPISGHRSVSWYQQTPGQGLQFLFEYFSETQRNKGNFPGRFSGRQFSNSRSEMNVSTLELGDSALYLCASSLEVGAKNTEAFFGQGTRLTVV.

J is TRBJ1-5 and V is TRBV18, with a tentative D call TRBD1 (6 bases). The V gene's germline CDR1 is KGHSH and CDR2 LQKENI. V was trimmed by 4 bases and J by 7 bases, leaving 20 bases between them. CDR3 length equals 16 residues. The DNA of the CDR3 is TGTGCCAGCTCACTTCCAGGGGATAAGGGCCGACAGCCCCAGCATTTT. Its protein product is CASSLPGDKGRQPQHF. The variable domain in full, with the rest retrieved from reference TRBV18 and TRBJ1-5, is NAGVMQNPRHLVRRRGQEARLRCSPMKGHSHVYWYRQLPEEGLKFMVYLQKENIIDESGMPKERFSAEFPKEGPSILRIQQVVRGDSAAYFCASSLPGDKGRQPQHFGDGTRLSIL.

This clone was seen only once. CDR3 sequence (DNA): TGTGCCAGCCCTCTGGGGCAGGGAAGAACTGAAGCTTTCTTT. Protein product: CASPLGQGRTEAFF. V and J are TRBV28 and TRBJ1-1; possible D gene TRBD1, 5 bases. The CDR3 is 14 amino acids. Germline V CDR1 and CDR2: MDHEN, SYDVKM. Trimming stripped 8 bases from V and 5 bases from J, with 18 bases between.